This record covers a single T cell receptor beta chain. These data belong to a study of control samples from healthy donors and cancer patients. Clones were read by immunoSEQ multiplex PCR, and TCRdb kept only the in-frame ones, dropping some. The table includes about 170,000 clones, about 87% detected once. The CDR3 consists of 15 residues. The sequence derives from a man between 25 and 39 years old in good health. Sequencing was carried out using blood. The genes are TRBV21-1 and TRBJ2-7; the DNA was not compared with TRBD1, the D call given in the table. TRBV21-1 constitutes a pseudogene. The CDR3 nucleotides read TGTGCCAGCAGTCCTACAGGAGAGTGGGACTACGAGCAGTACTTC. Its protein product is CASSPTGEWDYEQYF.